The 24 T cell receptor beta chains given below trace back to one sample, sequenced in a study of shared clonotypes between healthy human individuals. Profiling relied on immunoSEQ multiplex PCR, and the TCRdb table lists in-frame clones only, not all of them. The sample holds 1.5 million to 2.5 million clones, 85% to 95% seen once. Terminally differentiated effector memory CD45RA+ cells were excluded by CCR7 positive selection of CD45RO-negative cells. Sequenced material: naive CD8+ T cells sorted from blood. These TCRs come from a man younger than 35 in good health.

The V gene is TRBV5-5, the J gene TRBJ2-7; TRBD1 matches 8 bases. The CDR3 spans 15 residues. V dropped 4 bases and J dropped 4; count of bases not matched to a gene: 10. The V gene's germline CDR1 is SGHKS and CDR2 YYEKEE (reference sequence). CDR3 nucleotides: TGTGCCAGCAGCCCGACAGGGGACCTTCAGTACGAGCAGTACTTC. It encodes CASSPTGDLQYEQYF.

V usage is TRBV6-5 and J usage is TRBJ2-1; 7 positions agree with TRBD2. This CDR3 has 15 amino acids. The V and J ends lost 5 bases and 0 bases, in that order; junction bases with no gene match: 4. Germline V gives CDR1 MNHEY, CDR2 SVGAGI. CDR3 DNA sequence: TGTGCCAGCAGTCTCCTAGCGGACTCCTACAATGAGCAGTTCTTC. This codes for CASSLLADSYNEQFF.

The chain has TRBV5-8 and TRBJ2-3; TRBD2 matches 15 bases. This CDR3 is built from 14 residues. J lost 7 bases, V lost 7 bases, and 4 bases had no gene match. The germline V gene encodes CDR1 SGHTS and CDR2 YDEGEE. CDR3 sequence: CASAGTSGRYTQYF. The CDR3 region has the DNA TGTGCCAGCGCGGGGACTAGCGGGAGGTATACGCAGTATTTT.

The gene calls are TRBV7-9 and TRBJ2-3; TRBD1 matches at 7 bases. Germline V gene lookup returns CDR1 SEHNR and CDR2 FQNEAQ (reference sequence). The CDR3 has 14 residues. J was trimmed by 2 bases and V by 5 bases; bases with no gene match: 4. The CDR3 loop is CASSVGGSTDTQYF. The CDR3 DNA reads as TGTGCCAGCAGCGTAGGGGGCTCCACAGATACGCAGTATTTT.

This clone has a handful of counts. This chain uses TRBV4-3 with TRBJ2-2; TRBD1 is a possible D gene (6 bases). CDR1 is LGHNA, CDR2 YSLEER, per germline. This CDR3 contains 14 residues. V lost 4 bases and J lost 2, with 8 bases in between. The CDR3 is CASSPDSNTGELFF. As DNA, the CDR3 is TGCGCCAGCAGCCCGGACAGTAACACCGGGGAGCTGTTTTTT.

The chain couples TRBV5-6 to TRBJ1-1; no firm D call. The CDR3 contains 14 residues. V dropped 6 bases and J dropped 0 bases, with 12 bases sitting between them. CDR1 and CDR2 from the germline V gene are SGHDT and YYEEEE. CDR3 bases: TGTGCCAGCAATATCGAGAATTTGAACACTGAAGCTTTCTTT. This gives the protein CASNIENLNTEAFF. The entire variable domain, with the rest obtained from reference TRBV5-6 and TRBJ1-1, is as follows: DAGVTQSPTHLIKTRGQQVTLRCSPKSGHDTVSWYQQALGQGPQFIFQYYEEEERQRGNFPDRFSGHQFPNYSSELNVNALLLGDSALYLCASNIENLNTEAFFGQGTRLTVV.

The chain couples TRBV7-2 to TRBJ1-5; D gene ambiguous. Trimming took off 3 bases at V and 4 bases at J, with 10 bases between the two ends. Germline V gene data show CDR1 as SGHTA and CDR2 as FQGNSA. This CDR3 is 14 amino acids long. The CDR3 protein is CASSFFYENQPQHF. CDR3 nucleotide sequence: TGTGCCAGCAGCTTCTTTTACGAGAATCAGCCCCAGCATTTT.

The CDR3 bases are TGTGCCAGCAGTCCACCAGGGACAGCGCTAACTATGGGCTACACCTTC. This gives the protein CASSPPGTALTMGYTF. The J gene is TRBJ1-2, the V gene TRBV25-1; 7 nucleotides match TRBD1. Germline V lookup: CDR1 MGHDK, CDR2 SYGVNS. The CDR3 contains 16 residues. The trim removed 5 bases at V and 8 bases at J, leaving 17 bases unmatched.

The chain couples TRBV7-2 to TRBJ2-7; maybe TRBD2 (6 bases). The CDR3 spans 17 residues. CDR1 is SGHTA, CDR2 FQGNSA, per germline. V was shortened by 4 bases and J by 7 bases, with 26 bases between the two germline ends. CDR3 residues: CASSYPWDSSDVGEQYF. The CDR3 DNA follows: TGTGCCAGCAGCTACCCTTGGGACTCCTCCGACGTGGGGGAGCAGTACTTC.

CDR3 sequence: CASSSLGGGENSYEQYF. The CDR3 coding sequence is TGTGCCAGCAGCTCCCTTGGGGGCGGGGAGAACTCCTACGAGCAGTACTTC. The chain uses TRBV11-2 and TRBJ2-7; D could derive from TRBD1 or TRBD2 (6 bases each). Germline CDR1 is SGHAT and CDR2 is FQNNGV. This CDR3 comprises 17 residues. Between the trimmed V and J ends, which lost 4 bases and 0 bases, there was a span of 19 bases.

The V and J genes are TRBV6-5 and TRBJ2-7; TRBD1 agrees at 10 bases. There are 14 residues in the CDR3. Germline assignment: CDR1 MNHEY and CDR2 SVGAGI. Germline trimming cut 5 bases from V and 4 bases from J; bases unmatched to any gene: 5. CDR3 loop: CASSRDRGRYEQYF. As DNA, the CDR3 is TGTGCCAGCAGTAGAGACAGGGGGCGATACGAGCAGTACTTC.

The V call is TRBV29-1, the J call TRBJ1-2; no reliable D call. The CDR3 covers 13 residues. CDR1 and CDR2 (germline): SQVTM, ANQGSEA. Trimming shortened V by 4 bases and J by 2 bases, and 11 bases separated the two germline ends. CDR3 amino acids: CSVGWLGNYGYTF. The CDR3 region has the DNA TGCAGCGTTGGCTGGTTGGGGAACTATGGCTACACCTTC.

This clone has just a few counts. The chain combines TRBV19 with TRBJ1-2; possibly TRBD1 for D (6 bases). This CDR3 is 14 amino acids long. Trimming shortened V by 6 bases and J by 8 bases, and 19 bases separated the two germline ends. Germline loops: CDR1 LNHDA, CDR2 SQIVND (reference sequence). In DNA, the CDR3 is TGTGCCAGTAGCCATATCGGACAGACGGGAGGCTACACCTTC. This translates into CASSHIGQTGGYTF.

The chain combines TRBV9 with TRBJ1-2, with D maybe TRBD1 (5 bases). The CDR3 spans 14 residues. Per the germline V gene, CDR1 is SGDLS and CDR2 is YYNGEE. V lost 4 bases to trimming and J lost 2 bases, with 12 bases between them. CDR3 nucleotides: TGTGCCAGCAGCCCCGAGACAGTAAACTATGGCTACACCTTC. This encodes CASSPETVNYGYTF.

For this clone: This sample also contains other DNA sequences that code for the same CDR3. V and J are TRBV6-6 and TRBJ2-7; D unclear. V lost 0 bases and J lost 4, with 7 bases in between. The CDR3 totals 13 residues. The germline V gene has CDR1 MNHNY and CDR2 SVGAGI (reference sequence). The CDR3 DNA is TGTGCCAGCAGTTACTCGCAAGGGTACGAGCAGTACTTC. This gives the protein CASSYSQGYEQYF.

About this clone: This same CDR3 is encoded by further DNA sequences in the sample. The chain has TRBV7-9 and TRBJ2-7; TRBD2 is a possible D gene (6 bases). This CDR3 has 11 residues. CDR1 and CDR2 (germline): SEHNR, FQNEAQ (reference sequence). Trimming removed 4 bases at V and 7 bases at J, with 8 bases between. The CDR3, as DNA: TGTGCCAGCAGCTCTGGAGGGGAGCAGTACTTC. Its protein is CASSSGGEQYF. The whole variable domain, filled in from reference TRBV7-9 and TRBJ2-7, reads DTGVSQNPRHKITKRGQNVTFRCDPISEHNRLYWYRQTLGQGPEFLTYFQNEAQLEKSRLLSDRFSAERPKGSFSTLEIQRTEQGDSAMYLCASSSGGEQYFGPGTRLTVT.

With regard to this clone: This CDR3 is also generated by other DNA sequences in the sample. The chain joins TRBV28 to TRBJ2-7, with 7 bases aligning to TRBD1. V lost 3 bases to trimming and J lost 0 bases; unmatched junction nucleotides: 2. This CDR3 comprises 14 residues. Looked up from germline, CDR1 is MDHEN and CDR2 is SYDVKM. Written as DNA, the CDR3 is TGTGCCAGCAGTTTCGCAGGGGGCTCCTACGAGCAGTACTTC. Its protein is CASSFAGGSYEQYF.

The chain links TRBV27 to TRBJ2-7; 8 nucleotides line up with TRBD1. The CDR3 runs to 16 residues. The junction had 10 bases not matched to a gene; V was cut back by 5 bases and J by 1 base. The germline V gene encodes CDR1 MNHEY and CDR2 SMNVEV (reference sequence). CDR3 in DNA: TGTGCCAGCAGTCTCCTCCCCGGACAGGGATCCTACGAGCAGTACTTC. Protein: CASSLLPGQGSYEQYF.

The genes are TRBV4-1 and TRBJ1-1; D gene ambiguous. V lost 3 bases and J lost 0, with 11 bases in between. This CDR3 contains 15 residues. Germline CDR1 reads MGHRA; CDR2 reads YSYEKL. The CDR3 DNA is TGCGCCAGCAGCCAGGGTGTTGGTGTGAACACTGAAGCTTTCTTT. Translation gives CASSQGVGVNTEAFF.

The chain combines TRBV6-1 with TRBJ2-5; D gene uncertain. CDR1 MNHNS and CDR2 SASEGT come from the germline V gene. Trimming cost V 6 bases and J 0 bases, with 14 bases left between them. The CDR3 runs 15 residues. For the CDR3, the DNA is TGTGCCAGCAGGCCGGAGCAAGGCGACCAAGAGACCCAGTACTTC. This sequence encodes CASRPEQGDQETQYF.

This clone showed up just once. V and J are TRBV10-3 and TRBJ1-2; no firm D call. Trimming pared 6 bases from V and 10 bases from J, leaving 12 bases between. The CDR3 length is 11 residues. Germline values: CDR1 ENHRY, CDR2 SYGVKD. The CDR3 coding sequence is TGTGCCATCAGGAACAGAGAGGACTACACCTTC. Protein sequence: CAIRNREDYTF.

Only one count was recorded for this clone. The rearrangement joins TRBV5-5 to TRBJ1-1; D gene unclear. The CDR3 is 13 amino acids. V lost 4 bases and J 3 bases, leaving 10 bases between the germline ends. CDR1 SGHKS and CDR2 YYEKEE come from the germline V gene (reference sequence). CDR3 loop: CASSLIDDTEAFF. The CDR3 DNA is TGTGCCAGCAGCCTGATTGATGACACTGAAGCTTTCTTT.

The V and J genes are TRBV6-6 and TRBJ1-4; 7 bases map to TRBD1. This CDR3 contains 15 residues. The ends lost 5 bases at V and 6 bases at J; junction bases unmatched: 9. Germline assignment: CDR1 MNHNY and CDR2 SVGAGI (reference sequence). The CDR3 protein is CASSHQDRADEKLFF. CDR3 bases: TGTGCCAGCAGTCACCAAGACAGGGCGGATGAAAAACTGTTTTTT.

The chain links TRBV7-9 to TRBJ2-2; D is possibly TRBD2 (5 bases). CDR1 and CDR2 from the germline V gene are SEHNR and FQNEAQ (reference sequence). The V and J ends lost 5 bases and 4 bases respectively, with 20 bases between them. This CDR3 region has 17 residues. DNA of the CDR3: TGTGCCAGCAGCCTTCCCAGAGAGGGCGGACTCACCGGGGAGCTGTTTTTT. As protein: CASSLPREGGLTGELFF.